This T cell receptor beta chain is from a study of blood T cell repertoires in COVID-19. Study-wide background: T cells, B-cell-depleted T cells, or PBMCs provided the cDNA or gDNA that served as material.

The germline V gene has CDR1 MGHRA and CDR2 YSYEKL. V dropped 0 bases and J dropped 7 bases, with 9 bases sitting between them. The CDR3 totals 13 residues. Those enrolled, adults aged about 18 to 95 years, came from some 23 US areas. Repertoires were generated with immunoSEQ multiplex PCR, while TCRdb's copy carries only in-frame clones and drops some. The sample comprises roughly 160,000 clones, about four fifths of which are singletons, and around 3.2% rests with the top ten. The V and J genes are TRBV4-1 and TRBJ2-5; TRBD2 is a possible D gene (5 bases). This receptor was taken from a woman between 55 and 75 years old who had recovered from COVID-19. Sequenced sample: PBMCs or T cells enriched from blood (not recorded which). DNA for the CDR3: TGCGCCAGCAGCCAAGATTGGGCGGGGACCCAGTACTTC. This codes for CASSQDWAGTQYF.